This TCR beta chain originates from a study of cytomegalovirus exposure and HLA in healthy donors. Amplification used 60 Vbeta primers and 13 Jbeta primers. Method: immunoSEQ multiplex PCR; TCRdb's copy keeps in-frame clones and lacks some. There are roughly 120,000 clones in the sample; roughly two thirds occur only once, and about 1.5% lies in the top ten. CDR1 MRHNA and CDR2 SNTAGT come from the germline V gene. The CDR3 sequence is 16 residues long. Trimming at V came to 2 bases and at J to 11 bases, leaving 13 bases not matched to a gene. The chain links TRBV6-4 to TRBJ2-5, with 11 bases matching TRBD2. This receptor was taken from a man in his thirties or forties in good health and CMV-seropositive. The sequencing input was PBMCs. Written as DNA, the CDR3 is TGTGCCAGCAGTGACGGACTAGCGGGCCCTTCGGGGGAGCAGTACTTC. This sequence encodes CASSDGLAGPSGEQYF.